Described below is a single T cell receptor beta chain sequence and its context. This sample is drawn from a study of blood T cell repertoires in COVID-19. The table came from immunoSEQ multiplex PCR; TCRdb's copy has only in-frame clones and leaves some out. The sample has 250,000 to 350,000 clones, roughly 90% seen once; the top ten hold less than 20%. CDR3 size: 15 residues. CDR1 is SEHNR and CDR2 is FQNEAQ in the germline V gene (reference sequence). The V end was cut by 3 bases, the J end by 0 bases, with 9 bases between. Cohort 3 recovered donors had two negative PCRs, clearance, or symptom resolution.

V gene TRBV7-9 combines with J gene TRBJ2-1, with D uncertain. The TCR was taken from a young woman who had recovered from COVID-19. Sequenced: PBMCs or T cells enriched from blood (not recorded which). The CDR3 loop is CASSFWYSSYNEQFF. The CDR3 DNA reads TGTGCCAGCAGCTTTTGGTACAGCTCCTACAATGAGCAGTTCTTC.